The present T cell receptor (beta chain) was sequenced within a study of cytomegalovirus exposure and HLA in healthy donors. Study observations and caveats: According to an earlier analysis, most TCR beta V segments yielded productive rearrangements about 87% or about 30% of the time.

On this clone itself: Its antigen is undetermined.

It was with 60 Vbeta and 13 Jbeta primers that the PCR ran. Using immunoSEQ multiplex PCR, the repertoire was profiled, and TCRdb retains in-frame clones only, with some absent. The data show approximately 190,000 clones, 81% seen once. The receptor comes from a middle-aged man in good health and CMV-seropositive. Material for sequencing was PBMCs.

As DNA, the CDR3 is TGTGCCAGCAGCTCGAGGGGAAGGGGGGGCATTGAGCCCCAGCATTTT. Translated, it gives CASSSRGRGGIEPQHF. The genes are TRBV7-2 and TRBJ1-5, with D tentatively TRBD1 (6 bases). Germline assignment: CDR1 SGHTA and CDR2 FQGNSA. The length of the CDR3 is 16 residues. V gave up 4 bases and J gave up 8 bases, with 21 bases separating them.